This TCR beta chain was sequenced in a study of T cell responses to AZD1222 COVID-19 vaccine. The overall study: Both about-4-week and about-12-week second-dose recipients were combined.

Using immunoSEQ multiplex PCR, the repertoire was profiled, and TCRdb retains in-frame clones only, with some absent. Among 130,000 to 150,000 clones listed, 85% to 95% were seen once. The germline V gene encodes CDR1 LNHDA and CDR2 SQIVND (reference sequence). J gave up 5 bases and V 6 bases, and 7 bases lay outside the gene matches. The CDR3 is 15 amino acids. Study-level results: Reportedly, close to half of spike-specific TCRs are directed against unmutated variant regions. Researchers report vaccine-associated CD4 TCRs spanning spike, with dominance at 160-218 and 743-854.

A word on this clone: Its target is not known.

Sequencing was performed on peripheral blood, taken on day 0 of AZD1222 vaccination. The gene calls are TRBV19 and TRBJ1-4, with TRBD1 matching over 9 bases. This receptor was obtained from an adult in good health. The DNA for the CDR3 is TGTGCCAGTAGCAACCGGGGGACAGGGAATGAAAAACTGTTTTTT. It is translated as CASSNRGTGNEKLFF.